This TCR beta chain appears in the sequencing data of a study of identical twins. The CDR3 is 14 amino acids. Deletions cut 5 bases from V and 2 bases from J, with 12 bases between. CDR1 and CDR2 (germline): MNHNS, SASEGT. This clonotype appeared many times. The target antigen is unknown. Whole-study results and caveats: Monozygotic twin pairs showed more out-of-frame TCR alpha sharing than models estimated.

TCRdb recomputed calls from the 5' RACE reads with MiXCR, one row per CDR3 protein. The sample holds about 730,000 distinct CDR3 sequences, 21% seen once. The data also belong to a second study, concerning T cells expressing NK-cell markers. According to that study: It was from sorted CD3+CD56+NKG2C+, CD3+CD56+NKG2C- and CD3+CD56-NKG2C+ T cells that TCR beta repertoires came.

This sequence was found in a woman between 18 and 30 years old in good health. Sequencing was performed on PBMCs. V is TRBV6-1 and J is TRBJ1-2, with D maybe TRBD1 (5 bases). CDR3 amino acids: CASSPGTVNYGYTF. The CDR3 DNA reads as TGTGCCAGCAGTCCAGGGACGGTAAACTATGGCTACACCTTC.